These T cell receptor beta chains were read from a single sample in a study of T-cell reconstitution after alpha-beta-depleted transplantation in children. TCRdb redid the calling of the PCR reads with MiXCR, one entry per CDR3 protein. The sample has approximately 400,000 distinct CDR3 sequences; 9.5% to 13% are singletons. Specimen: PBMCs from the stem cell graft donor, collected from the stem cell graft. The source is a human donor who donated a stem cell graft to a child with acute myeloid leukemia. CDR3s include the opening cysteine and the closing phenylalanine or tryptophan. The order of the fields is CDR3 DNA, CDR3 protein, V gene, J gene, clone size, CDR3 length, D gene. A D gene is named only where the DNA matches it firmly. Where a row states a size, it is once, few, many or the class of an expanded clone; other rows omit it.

TGTGCCAGCAGCAATAAAGAGACCCAGTACTTC	CASSNKETQYF	TRBV7-2	TRBJ2-5	few	11	-
TGCAGTGCTAGAGATGGCCGGGAGTACAATGAGCAGTTCTTC	CSARDGREYNEQFF	TRBV20-1	TRBJ2-1	many	14	-
TGTGCCAGCAGCAAAGGACAGGGGGCGACAGATACGCAGTATTTT	CASSKGQGATDTQYF	TRBV7-9	TRBJ2-3	few	15	TRBD1
TGTGCCAGCAGCGCCCCGGACAGACTCACCGGGGAGCTGTTTTTT	CASSAPDRLTGELFF	TRBV5-5	TRBJ2-2	-	15	-
TGTGCCACCAGCAGAGTTGACGGAGAGCAAGAGACCCAGTACTTC	CATSRVDGEQETQYF	TRBV15	TRBJ2-5	-	15	-
TGCAGTGCCGAAAGAGGGCTTCTCACAGATACGCAGTATTTT	CSAERGLLTDTQYF	TRBV20-1	TRBJ2-3	-	14	-
TGTGCCAGCAGCCAAAACAGGGGATCCAATCAGCCCCAGCATTTT	CASSQNRGSNQPQHF	TRBV7-6	TRBJ1-5	few	15	TRBD1
TGTGCCATCAGTGAGGACGTCCCAGATACGCAGTATTTT	CAISEDVPDTQYF	TRBV10-3	TRBJ2-3	-	13	-
TGCAGCGTGGAGCGGGAGGAACCCTACGAGCAGTACTTC	CSVEREEPYEQYF	TRBV29-1	TRBJ2-7	many	13	TRBD2
TGCAGCGGTAAGGGACAATTGAACACTGAAGCTTTCTTT	CSGKGQLNTEAFF	TRBV29-1	TRBJ1-1	many	13	-
TGTGCCAGCACCGCCCCCCCTCTCGGGGCGATCACCGGGGAGCTGTTTTTT	CASTAPPLGAITGELFF	TRBV12-3/TRBV12-4	TRBJ2-2	-	17	-
TGTGCCAGCAGTTCGTATAGCGGGGGGGCCCGCACCGGGGAGCTGTTTTTT	CASSSYSGGARTGELFF	TRBV12-3/TRBV12-4	TRBJ2-2	-	17	TRBD2
TGTGCCAGCAGCCGCAGGGACGGTGGGCAGTACTTC	CASSRRDGGQYF	TRBV7-8	TRBJ2-7	once	12	-
TGCAGCGCACCTGACAGGGCATCTAGCGAGACCCAGTACTTC	CSAPDRASSETQYF	TRBV29-1	TRBJ2-5	-	14	TRBD1
TGTGCCAGCAGCTTGCTCTTGGCAGGGGGCAGGAATAGCAATCAGCCCCAGCATTTT	CASSLLLAGGRNSNQPQHF	TRBV5-4	TRBJ1-5	-	19	TRBD1